This TCR beta chain was profiled in a study of T cells after yellow fever vaccination (dated by TCRdb to the late 2010s). For context, the study as a whole: The SMART-Seq v4 Ultra Low Input RNA kit was used to prepare libraries from fractions with low cell numbers. Blood was collected at multiple timepoints before and after primary and secondary immunization, and bulk PBMC replicates and cell subsets were isolated. To follow T-cell clones before and after primary and booster YFV17D yellow fever vaccination, bulk TCR alpha and beta repertoires were sequenced over time. The cohort comprised two healthy male donors, one aged 18 to 29 and one aged 30 to 40 years. The study at large found these results: FACS-sorted repertoires could contain abundant contaminating clonotypes from the bulk population, so computational filtering was required. A small fraction of clonotypes appeared in both the CD4 and CD8 compartments, likely as a result of convergent recombination. Compared with the primary T-cell response, the secondary T-cell response was faster but weaker, reaching its peak on day 5 rather than on day 15. Most clones expanded after primary vaccination were re-detected after the booster (almost 98% of CD4 and around nine tenths of CD8), suggesting broad memory maintenance. The study included only a couple of donors, which limits how far the findings can be generalized.

Taken from cysteine to phenylalanine, the CDR3 has 16 residues. The DNA shown is the 48-base CDR3, in frame from base 1. The germline V gene (reference sequence) supplies CDR1 DFQATT and CDR2 SNEGSKA. The junction carries 15 bases between V and J, which are trimmed by 3 bases and 0 bases respectively. The intended sense of this specimen's treatment or condition label: live attenuated yellow fever vaccine strain. A standard Ficoll-Paque protocol was used to isolate PBMCs from peripheral blood. Dynabeads CD4 and CD8 positive selection kits were used to isolate the CD4 and CD8 T-cell fractions. TriZol was used to extract RNA from bulk PBMCs, CD4 and CD8 fractions, and dextramer-positive and dextramer-negative fractions. This clonotype was picked up many times. Its antigen has not been determined. No base qualities exist here, and no much larger clone lies one base off it. TCR cDNA was synthesized by 5'RACE template switching, which introduced a universal primer site and unique molecular identifiers. Priming for cDNA synthesis came from both the TCR alpha and TCR beta constant segments. Libraries were amplified in two PCR steps, with sample barcodes and sequencing adapters added in the second step. Sequencing of libraries was performed on Illumina HiSeq 2500 (2x100 bp) or NovaSeq (2x150 bp). Regarding the original processing steps: Reads were demultiplexed and collapsed into UMI consensus sequences with MIGEC, and V(D)J alignment was performed with MiXCR. Using edgeR on replicate PBMC samples, clonotypes were called vaccine-responding if FDR was below 0.01 and the log2 fold change was above 5 up to day 15. Each bulk clonotype was labeled CD4 or CD8 based on which sequenced repertoire, CD4 or CD8, contained the clonotype at higher abundance. TCRdb trimmed the raw reads at Q25, called clones with MiXCR and kept productive beta chains. Here each entry gathers all rows of one CDR3 protein and keeps the most common genes and DNA. The V and J calls follow TCRdb's processing rather than the paper's. This sample comprises roughly 140,000 distinct CDR3 sequences, about 7.7% of them detected only once. The ten largest clones represent approximately 0.67% of the sample.

This clonotype was sampled from a young man who received the YFV17D yellow fever vaccine. The rearranged segments are TRBV20-1 and TRBJ2-1; matching of 5 bases hints at TRBD2 as the D gene. The material was CD4+ T cells sorted from PBMCs, obtained 5 days after the yellow fever booster vaccination. The CDR3 has the sequence CSASFPSPYSYNEQFF. The bases are TGCAGTGCTAGTTTTCCTAGCCCTTACTCCTACAATGAGCAGTTCTTC.